This T cell receptor beta chain was identified in a study of blood T cell repertoires in COVID-19. Study context: The United States, Italy and Spain supplied acute and convalescent COVID-19 samples. T cells, B-cell-depleted T cells, or PBMCs supplied cDNA or gDNA.

The protocol was immunoSEQ multiplex PCR, while the TCRdb copy is restricted to in-frame clones and leaves out a portion. The sample has about 100,000 clones, approximately 84% seen once; the top ten hold 15% to 20%. The source is a woman in her sixties or seventies with acute or convalescent COVID-19. Material for sequencing was peripheral blood.

This CDR3 is CASSTGSRAGGSNQPQHF. CDR3 DNA sequence: TGTGCCAGCAGCACCGGGAGCAGGGCCGGGGGTAGCAATCAGCCCCAGCATTTT. The rearrangement joins TRBV21-1 to TRBJ1-5. TRBV21-1 is designated a pseudogene. The CDR3 totals 18 residues.